This entry features one TCR beta chain sequence. The CDR3 runs to 15 residues. Germline V CDR1 and CDR2: SGHNT, YYREEE (reference sequence). V shed 3 bases and J 4 bases; nucleotides not matched to a gene: 4. This sample is drawn from a study of blood T cell repertoires in COVID-19. Profiled with immunoSEQ multiplex PCR; TCRdb holds only in-frame clones, not every one. Here the sample spans around 290,000 clones, approximately 86% being singletons. The J gene is TRBJ2-2, the V gene TRBV5-4; 9 bases agree with TRBD1. The source is a woman in her seventies with COVID-19, enrolled during active disease. Sequenced: peripheral blood. This chain's CDR3 is CASSSGTGSTGELFF. In nucleotides, the CDR3 is TGTGCCAGCAGCTCCGGGACAGGGTCCACCGGGGAGCTGTTTTTT.